This TCR beta chain was identified during a study of T cells after posttransplantation cyclophosphamide. Whole-study findings and limits: After PTCy, TRB diversity resembled that of CNI/methotrexate controls. Blood and skin or GI T cell repertoires showed limited TRB overlap.

The repertoire was sequenced with immunoSEQ multiplex PCR; TCRdb's copy has only in-frame clones and lacks some. The sample has some 43,000 clones, none seen only once. Many counts were recorded for this clone. Its antigen is undetermined. Sequencing used PBMCs. The TCR originated in a man aged 40-49 years in good health, CMV-negative, and a related stem cell transplant donor.

The CDR3 spells CSASLRGTGMNLNTEAFF. CDR3 DNA: TGCAGCGCCTCTCTAAGAGGGACAGGGATGAACTTGAACACTGAAGCTTTCTTT. The chain combines TRBV29-1 with TRBJ1-1; TRBD1 matches at 9 bases. The CDR3 is made up of 18 amino acids. Unmatched junction bases numbered 18, after V lost 7 bases and J lost 0 bases. Germline V lookup: CDR1 SQVTM, CDR2 ANQGSEA.